This passage covers 32 T cell receptor beta chains from one sample sequenced in a study of blood T cell repertoires in COVID-19. Sequencing used immunoSEQ multiplex PCR; TCRdb keeps in-frame clones, though not all of them. Of roughly 300,000 clones detected, over 75% appear once; the ten largest clones hold about 7%. Source material: peripheral blood. Receptors were obtained from a human donor in a cohort sampled during active COVID-19.

The chain uses TRBV27 and TRBJ1-2, with D possibly being TRBD1 (5 bases). Trimming stripped 2 bases from V and 8 bases from J, with 12 bases between. Per the germline V gene, CDR1 is MNHEY and CDR2 is SMNVEV (reference sequence). This CDR3 has 13 residues. The CDR3 DNA reads TGTGCCAGCAGTTTAGGGGGGGTCGGCGGCTACACCTTC. Its translation: CASSLGGVGGYTF.

The chain has TRBV4-2 and TRBJ1-2, with 8 bases identical to TRBD1. The CDR3 sequence is 15 residues long. CDR1 and CDR2 from the germline V gene are LGHNA and YNFKEQ. V shed 0 bases, J shed 3 bases, and the junction held 3 bases outside the gene matches. This CDR3 is CASSQEFRGHYGYTF. DNA of the CDR3: TGTGCCAGCAGCCAAGAGTTCAGGGGGCACTATGGCTACACCTTC.

This clone was counted once. The genes are TRBV10-2 and TRBJ2-7, with D unclear. V was trimmed by 3 bases and J by 0 bases, leaving 12 bases between them. Looked up from germline, CDR1 is WSHSY and CDR2 is SAAADI. The CDR3 length is 15 residues. The CDR3 region is CASSDISRSSYEQYF. The CDR3, as DNA: TGCGCCAGCAGTGATATTAGCCGGAGCTCCTACGAGCAGTACTTC.

This clone has just one count. V gene TRBV7-3 combines with J gene TRBJ2-1; D remains ambiguous. The CDR3 covers 14 residues. Trimming took off 1 base at V and 5 bases at J, with 9 bases between the two ends. Germline lookup yields CDR1 SGHTA and CDR2 FQGTGA. The CDR3 reads CASSLMSLHNEQFF. CDR3 in DNA: TGTGCCAGCAGCTTAATGTCTCTCCACAATGAGCAGTTCTTC.

V gene TRBV7-2 combines with J gene TRBJ2-3, with 9 bases identical to TRBD2. CDR3 length equals 20 residues. In germline, CDR1 is SGHTA, CDR2 FQGNSA. Trimming removed 0 bases from V and 2 bases from J; junction bases left unmatched: 15. CDR3: CASSLAPRGGTSSFTDTQYF. As DNA, the CDR3 is TGTGCCAGCAGCTTAGCGCCGCGGGGGGGCACATCGAGTTTCACAGATACGCAGTATTTT.

This chain joins TRBV29-1 and TRBJ2-7; a possible D gene is TRBD1 (6 bases). CDR1 is SQVTM, CDR2 ANQGSEA, per germline. Trimming took 4 bases from V and 3 from J, leaving 10 bases between them. The CDR3 covers 12 residues. CDR3 nucleotide sequence: TGCAGCGTTGGGGACAACTACTACGAGCAGTACTTC. Translating gives CSVGDNYYEQYF.

J is TRBJ1-6 and V is TRBV5-1, with 7 bases lining up with TRBD1. Germline V gene lookup returns CDR1 SGHRS and CDR2 YFSETQ. The V and J ends lost 4 bases and 9 bases, in that order; junction bases with no gene match: 7. CDR3 length: 14 amino acids. CDR3 loop: CASSGDSQISPLHF. The CDR3 DNA is TGCGCCAGCAGCGGGGACAGTCAAATTTCACCCCTCCACTTT.

This chain connects TRBV15 to TRBJ2-1; D gene uncertain. The CDR3 contains 15 residues. Trimming left V 0 bases short and J 4 bases short, with 10 bases between. Germline assignment: CDR1 LNHNV and CDR2 YYDKDF (reference sequence). The CDR3 DNA reads TGTGCCACCAGCAGAGAGCTATACAGTTACAATGAGCAGTTCTTC. It specifies CATSRELYSYNEQFF. The variable domain in full, with the rest retrieved from reference TRBV15 and TRBJ2-1, is DAMVIQNPRYQVTQFGKPVTLSCSQTLNHNVMYWYQQKSSQAPKLLFHYYDKDFNNEADTPDNFQSRRPNTSFCFLDIRSPGLGDTAMYLCATSRELYSYNEQFFGPGTRLTVL.

This clone was observed once. The chain carries TRBV18 and TRBJ2-4; TRBD2 might be the D (6 bases). The CDR3 covers 15 residues. Germline CDR1 and CDR2: KGHSH and LQKENI. V gave up 3 bases and J gave up 2 bases, with 11 bases separating them. The CDR3 sequence is CASSPLAGPKNIQYF. CDR3 nucleotides: TGTGCCAGCTCACCCCTTGCGGGGCCCAAAAACATTCAGTACTTC. Together with reference TRBV18 and TRBJ2-4, the CDR3 gives the full variable domain: NAGVMQNPRHLVRRRGQEARLRCSPMKGHSHVYWYRQLPEEGLKFMVYLQKENIIDESGMPKERFSAEFPKEGPSILRIQQVVRGDSAAYFCASSPLAGPKNIQYFGAGTRLSVL.

The V gene is TRBV7-9, the J gene TRBJ1-6; 8 bases line up with TRBD1. Trimming took 3 bases from V and 3 from J; bases not matched to a gene: 4. The germline CDR1 and CDR2 sequences are SEHNR and FQNEAQ (reference sequence). The CDR3 loop spans 16 amino acids. CDR3 loop: CASSFRDRLYNSPLHF. The CDR3 region has the DNA TGTGCCAGCAGCTTCCGGGACAGGCTCTATAATTCACCCCTCCACTTT.

This clone came up a few times. The chain is built from TRBV6-1 and TRBJ2-5, with TRBD2 matching over 15 bases. V was clipped by 4 bases and J by 4 bases; unmatched bases: 7. This CDR3 contains 17 residues. The V gene's germline CDR1 is MNHNS and CDR2 SASEGT. The CDR3 is CASSARTSGGARETQYF. The CDR3 region has the DNA TGTGCCAGCAGTGCCAGGACTAGCGGGGGGGCGCGAGAGACCCAGTACTTC.

This chain connects TRBV19 to TRBJ1-3, with TRBD1 matching 7 bases. V lost 9 bases, J lost 0 bases, and 2 bases stayed unmatched. Germline lookup yields CDR1 LNHDA and CDR2 SQIVND (reference sequence). The CDR3 length is 13 residues. CDR3 nucleotides: TGTGCCAGCGGACAGGACTCTGGAAACACCATATATTTT. Translated: CASGQDSGNTIYF.

The rearrangement joins TRBV30 to TRBJ1-1, with D hard to call. This CDR3 contains 13 residues. V dropped 2 bases and J dropped 0 bases, with 7 bases sitting between them. Germline CDR1 is GTSNPN and CDR2 is SVGIG (reference sequence). CDR3: CAWSYGVNTEAFF. The CDR3 nucleotides are TGTGCCTGGAGTTACGGGGTGAACACTGAAGCTTTCTTT.

In its sample, this clone was seen once. The chain is built from TRBV6-5 and TRBJ2-7; the match to TRBD1 covers 9 bases. This CDR3 region has 14 residues. The trim removed 6 bases at V and 3 bases at J, leaving 6 bases unmatched. Germline loops: CDR1 MNHEY, CDR2 SVGAGI. The CDR3, as DNA: TGTGCCAGCAGACAGACAGGGGGTAACTACGAGCAGTACTTC. Amino acid sequence: CASRQTGGNYEQYF.

This clone was picked up one time. The gene calls are TRBV19 and TRBJ2-2, with no clear D. The CDR3 extends over 12 amino acids. V lost 6 bases to trimming and J lost 1 base, with 3 bases between them. CDR1 and CDR2 (germline): LNHDA, SQIVND (reference sequence). The CDR3 region is CASRRNTGELFF. The CDR3 nucleotides are TGTGCCAGTAGGCGGAACACCGGGGAGCTGTTTTTT.

This clone was seen a few times. The J gene is TRBJ2-3, the V gene TRBV9; 7 bases match TRBD1. V was pared by 0 bases and J by 6 bases, with 10 bases of the junction left unmatched. In germline, CDR1 is SGDLS, CDR2 YYNGEE. The CDR3 is 16 residues long. CDR3 amino acids: CASSVGEQGIFDTQYF. The CDR3 coding sequence is TGTGCCAGCAGCGTAGGGGAACAGGGGATTTTTGATACGCAGTATTTT. The full variable domain, its missing parts supplied by reference TRBV9 and TRBJ2-3, is DSGVTQTPKHLITATGQRVTLRCSPRSGDLSVYWYQQSLDQGLQFLIQYYNGEERAKGNILERFSAQQFPDLHSELNLSSLELGDSALYFCASSVGEQGIFDTQYFGPGTRLTVL.

The J gene is TRBJ1-2, the V gene TRBV6-1, with unresolved D. The ends were cut back, 3 bases at V and 6 bases at J, with 17 bases in the middle. CDR3 length equals 15 residues. Germline V gene lookup returns CDR1 MNHNS and CDR2 SASEGT. This CDR3 reads CASSEGTRGGDGYTF. CDR3 DNA: TGTGCCAGCAGTGAGGGAACCCGGGGTGGGGATGGCTACACCTTC.

The genes are TRBV3-1 (or the pseudogene TRBV3-2) and TRBJ1-1; D perhaps matches TRBD1 (5 bases). Germline CDR1 LGHDT, CDR2 YNNKEL (reference sequence). The CDR3 spans 16 residues. With 0 bases removed from V and 6 bases from J, the gap between germline ends came to 17 bases. The CDR3 spells CASSQDYGRVTSEAFF. CDR3 DNA: TGTGCCAGCAGCCAAGATTACGGCAGGGTTACTTCTGAAGCTTTCTTT.

V and J are TRBV30 and TRBJ2-7; 7 nucleotides agree with TRBD1. Germline lookup yields CDR1 GTSNPN and CDR2 SVGIG (reference sequence). The CDR3 contains 12 residues. V dropped 5 bases and J dropped 2; count of bases not matched to a gene: 3. The CDR3 region has the DNA TGTGCCTGGGGGGACAGAGCCTACGAGCAGTACTTC. Amino acid sequence: CAWGDRAYEQYF. Filled out from reference TRBV30 and TRBJ2-7, the complete variable domain reads SQTIHQWPATLVQPVGSPLSLECTVEGTSNPNLYWYRQAAGRGLQLLFYSVGIGQISSEVPQNLSASRPQDRQFILSSKKLLLSDSGFYLCAWGDRAYEQYFGPGTRLTVT.

The V call is TRBV7-9, the J call TRBJ1-2; D gene uncertain. Per the germline V gene, CDR1 is SEHNR and CDR2 is FQNEAQ (reference sequence). The V end lost 2 bases, the J end lost 4 bases, and 14 bases lay between the germline ends. The CDR3 is 15 amino acids. The DNA of the CDR3 is TGTGCCAGCAGCTTATCAGCTCCGGGAACCTATGGCTACACCTTC. Translating gives CASSLSAPGTYGYTF.

The V call is TRBV7-9, the J call TRBJ1-5, with TRBD1 matching over 12 bases. V trimming: 5 bases; J trimming: 5 bases; junction bases outside the gene matches: 4. The length of the CDR3 is 15 residues. Germline V gene lookup returns CDR1 SEHNR and CDR2 FQNEAQ (reference sequence). Here the CDR3 reads CASSPGTGGDQPQHF. CDR3 DNA sequence: TGTGCCAGCAGCCCCGGGACAGGGGGCGATCAGCCCCAGCATTTT.

The chain combines TRBV5-1 with TRBJ2-7; 10 bases are a match to TRBD2. Germline values: CDR1 SGHRS, CDR2 YFSETQ. The CDR3 extends over 15 amino acids. V was clipped by 4 bases and J by 4 bases; unmatched bases: 8. The CDR3 loop reads CASSISGGGRYEQYF. CDR3 bases: TGCGCCAGCAGCATCAGCGGGGGGGGCCGGTACGAGCAGTACTTC.

V is TRBV11-3 and J is TRBJ1-1; 7 positions match TRBD1. Germline assignment: CDR1 SGHNT and CDR2 YENEEA. The CDR3 is 13 residues long. Trimming cost V 5 bases and J 9 bases; bases outside gene matches: 9. The CDR3 coding sequence is TGTGCCAGCAGCCCTCGGACAGGTGGAAAAGCTTTCTTT. Its protein product is CASSPRTGGKAFF.

This clone was found once. The chain employs TRBV2 and TRBJ2-2; TRBD2 is a possible D gene (7 bases). Germline CDR1 is SNHLY and CDR2 is FYNNEI. The CDR3 runs 15 residues. Trimming removed 8 bases from V and 4 bases from J, with 17 bases in between. The CDR3: CASHATGGLTGELFF. DNA of the CDR3: TGTGCCAGCCATGCCACGGGGGGCCTCACCGGGGAGCTGTTTTTT.

The rearrangement joins TRBV2 to TRBJ2-3; no clear D gene. This CDR3 comprises 11 residues. V was cut by 8 bases and J by 8 bases, with 11 bases left in between. The germline V gene has CDR1 SNHLY and CDR2 FYNNEI. CDR3 nucleotide sequence: TGTGCCAGCGACTCCCCGGGTACGCAGTATTTT. It encodes CASDSPGTQYF.

This chain joins TRBV13 and TRBJ2-5; 15 bases are shared with TRBD2. V lost 5 bases to trimming and J lost 5 bases; unmatched junction nucleotides: 3. The CDR3 spans 15 residues. Germline lookup yields CDR1 PRHDT and CDR2 FYEKMQ (reference sequence). CDR3 sequence (DNA): TGTGCCAGCAGCATCGGGACTAGCGGGGGGGAGACCCAGTACTTC. This encodes CASSIGTSGGETQYF.

V and J are TRBV5-1 and TRBJ1-1; D gene unclear. CDR3 length equals 14 residues. V lost 0 bases and J 1 base, leaving 7 bases between the germline ends. Looked up from germline, CDR1 is SGHRS and CDR2 is YFSETQ. The CDR3 loop reads CASSLGSGNTEAFF. The CDR3 DNA sequence: TGCGCCAGCAGCTTGGGTTCCGGGAACACTGAAGCTTTCTTT.

This clone was recorded only once. J is TRBJ1-6 and V is TRBV18; D may be TRBD1 (5 bases). The CDR3 is 12 residues long. V lost 6 bases and J lost 9, with 9 bases in between. The germline V gene encodes CDR1 KGHSH and CDR2 LQKENI. Here the CDR3 reads CASSPQGSPLHF. In DNA, the CDR3 is TGTGCCAGCTCCCCGCAGGGTTCACCCCTCCACTTT.

The chain links TRBV9 to TRBJ1-6; D uncertain. Between the trimmed V and J ends, which lost 3 bases and 7 bases, there was a span of 14 bases. The CDR3 consists of 15 residues. CDR1 SGDLS and CDR2 YYNGEE come from the germline V gene. The CDR3 loop is CASSALGVSNSPLHF. CDR3 nucleotides: TGTGCCAGCAGCGCCTTAGGAGTCTCCAATTCACCCCTCCACTTT.

The genes are TRBV5-1 and TRBJ2-2, with 10 bases identical to TRBD2. The CDR3 extends over 15 amino acids. CDR1 and CDR2 (germline): SGHRS, YFSETQ. V was pared by 1 base and J by 5 bases, with 2 bases of the junction left unmatched. CDR3 coding DNA: TGCGCCAGCAGCTTGTCTAGCGGGGGAACCGGGGAGCTGTTTTTT. Translated: CASSLSSGGTGELFF.

The rearrangement uses TRBV3-1 (or the pseudogene TRBV3-2) and TRBJ1-6, with D unresolved. CDR3 length equals 14 residues. Germline-derived CDR1 and CDR2 are LGHDT and YNNKEL (reference sequence). The V gene lost 8 bases and the J gene lost 10 bases, with 18 bases spanning the gap. The CDR3 DNA reads as TGTGCCAGCGTGAGCGAAAAAACCGGGTCACCCCTCCACTTT. Its protein is CASVSEKTGSPLHF.

This clone has a single count. This chain uses TRBV5-1 with TRBJ2-6; D remains unclear. The CDR3 spans 17 residues. Germline V CDR1 and CDR2: SGHRS, YFSETQ. The V and J ends lost 0 bases and 1 base respectively, with 11 bases between them. The CDR3 nucleotides read TGCGCCAGCAGCTTGGCCGTCACTGGTTCTGGGGCCAACGTCCTGACTTTC. It is translated as CASSLAVTGSGANVLTF.